The source of this TCR beta chain is a study of T cells in Graves' hyperthyroidism and ophthalmopathy (dated by TCRdb to about 2019). At the level of the whole study: Peripheral blood was sampled at the time of initial diagnosis, prior to any treatment. To identify TCR V-J signatures that set the groups apart, the researchers used a discovery cohort of 100 patients, made up of 40 to 45 with Graves' ophthalmopathy and 57 with stable Graves' hyperthyroidism. The paper describes TCR Vbeta CDR3 sequencing of roughly 130 peripheral blood samples, made up of 43 ophthalmopathy patients, over 70 hyperthyroidism patients and about 17 progressor patients. Thyroid tissue and blood T-cell repertoires from six Graves' hyperthyroidism patients were also compared in the study. Prospective prediction of ophthalmopathy was tested in an independent validation cohort consisting of about 19 hyperthyroidism patients and some 15 patients who later progressed to ophthalmopathy. Once sampling was done, hyperthyroidism patients were given methimazole at a starting dose of 30 mg daily, whereas ophthalmopathy patients were given high-dose intravenous methylprednisolone. For training and testing, the 100 or so patients in the discovery cohort were randomly divided in a 7:3 ratio.

The CDR3 numbers 12 residues from cysteine through phenylalanine. The CDR3 DNA has 36 bases and is translated from base 1. V is reduced by 2 bases and J by 3 bases, leaving a spacing of 7 bases between them. As encoded in the germline V gene (reference sequence), CDR1 is DFQATT while CDR2 is SNEGSKA. Amplification of TCR beta CDR3 regions was carried out from RNA transcripts. A first-round RT-PCR of the TCR CDR3 used the HTBI primer set with the Qiagen OneStep RT-PCR kit. A second multiplex PCR round built the libraries, followed by size selection and purification. Paired-end sequencing of the libraries was performed with 100 bp reads on an Illumina HiSeq2000. The source study handled its data this way. Raw data were processed with SOAPnuke, discarding reads with adapters, uncalled bases, mean Phred below 15, or no exact constant-primer or identifier match. COPE v1.2.5 was used to merge the high-quality paired reads, and each unique nucleotide sequence was defined as a clonotype. MiTCR v1.1 was used to align clonotypes to the IMGT TRBV, TRBD and TRBJ reference segments. Only V-J combinations with frequency above 0.0001, covering about 99% of repertoires, were analysed. The TCS score was defined as the ratio of F50 (clonal expansion) to E x V (chaos), calculated using BLOSUM62-based TCRdist between CDR3 peptides within each V-J. Welch's t-statistics and random forest reduced around 550 V-J features to under 15, which were used in a naive Bayes classifier (R e1071). The similarity between thyroid and blood repertoires was quantified using the Morisita-Horn index. TCRdb trimmed public reads at Q25 via fastp, called clones via MiXCR and kept in-frame beta chains. Rows with a matching CDR3 protein are joined into one entry that keeps the most common DNA and genes. What appears here as the V and J calls and clone size reflects TCRdb's work, not the paper's. Here the sample has hundreds of thousands of distinct CDR3 sequences; more than 30% occur a single time. The ten top clones hold about 8.9% of the sample.

Note on this clonotype: Its antigen target is currently unknown. One base away there is no much larger clone; base qualities are not given.

The investigation overall reported the following: No statistical method was used to set the sample size in advance, and investigators knew the group allocation. Most expanded thyroid clonotypes (frequency above 0.001) were also found in blood, which suggests that blood repertoires may mirror thyroid immune responses. In cross-validation, a model built on a 13 V-J signature told ophthalmopathy apart from stable hyperthyroidism with about 90% sensitivity and roughly 83% specificity, and in testing the same model reached 80%/75%. In validation, progression to ophthalmopathy was predicted by the model with 65% to 71% sensitivity and 72.22% specificity, a median of 6.5 months before onset.

Graves' hyperthyroidism was defined as stable when no progression to ophthalmopathy occurred over 18 months of follow-up. The hyperthyroidism patients were between 18 and 65 years old and newly diagnosed, with a disease duration of less than 2 months. Any patient with an uncontrolled infection, another autoimmune disease, pregnancy or lactation was excluded. Diagnoses were based on clinical symptoms, serum thyroxine and TRAb, thyroid ultrasound and orbital computed tomography. PBMCs were separated from about 10 ml of fresh peripheral blood using Ficoll-Paque density gradient centrifugation. Trizol reagent was used to extract total RNA, and RNA quality was then checked on an Agilent 2100 Bioanalyzer.

This sequence was found in a man between 18 and 35 years old with Graves' hyperthyroidism. Sequencing was done on a sample of blood. The chain uses TRBV20-1 and TRBJ1-1; the D gene lacks a confident call. CDR3 loop: CSARTRDTEAFF. The DNA is TGCAGTGCTAGAACCCGGGACACTGAAGCTTTCTTT.